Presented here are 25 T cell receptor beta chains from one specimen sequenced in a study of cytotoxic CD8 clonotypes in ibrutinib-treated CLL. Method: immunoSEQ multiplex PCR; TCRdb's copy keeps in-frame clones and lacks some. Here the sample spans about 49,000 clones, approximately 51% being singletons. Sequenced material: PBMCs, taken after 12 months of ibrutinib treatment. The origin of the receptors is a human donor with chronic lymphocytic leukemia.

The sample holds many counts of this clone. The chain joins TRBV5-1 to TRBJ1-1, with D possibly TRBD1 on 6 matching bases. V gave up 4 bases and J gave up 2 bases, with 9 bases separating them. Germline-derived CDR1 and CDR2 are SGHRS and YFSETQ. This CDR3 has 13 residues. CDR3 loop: CASSQGQNTEAFF. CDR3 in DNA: TGCGCCAGCAGCCAGGGACAAAACACTGAAGCTTTCTTT.

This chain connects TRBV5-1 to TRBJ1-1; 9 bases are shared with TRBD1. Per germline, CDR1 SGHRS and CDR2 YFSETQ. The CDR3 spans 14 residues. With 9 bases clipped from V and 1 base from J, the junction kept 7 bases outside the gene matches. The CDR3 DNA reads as TGCGCCACCCGGACAGGGGACGGGAACACTGAAGCTTTCTTT. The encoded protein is CATRTGDGNTEAFF. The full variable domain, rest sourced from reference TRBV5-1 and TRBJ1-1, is KAGVTQTPRYLIKTRGQQVTLSCSPISGHRSVSWYQQTPGQGLQFLFEYFSETQRNKGNFPGRFSGRQFSNSRSEMNVSTLELGDSALYLCATRTGDGNTEAFFGQGTRLTVV.

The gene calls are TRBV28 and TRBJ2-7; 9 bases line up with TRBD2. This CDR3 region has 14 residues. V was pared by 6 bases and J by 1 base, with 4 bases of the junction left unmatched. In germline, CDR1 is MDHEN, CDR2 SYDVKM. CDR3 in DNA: TGTGCCAGCAGAAGTCTAGCGGGATCCTACGAGCAGTACTTC. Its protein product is CASRSLAGSYEQYF.

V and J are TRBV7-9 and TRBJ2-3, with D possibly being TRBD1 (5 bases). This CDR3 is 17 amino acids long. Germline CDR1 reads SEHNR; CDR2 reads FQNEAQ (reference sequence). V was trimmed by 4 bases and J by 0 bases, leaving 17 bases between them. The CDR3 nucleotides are TGTGCCAGCAGCTCCTACCCTCGGACAACTAGCACAGATACGCAGTATTTT. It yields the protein CASSSYPRTTSTDTQYF.

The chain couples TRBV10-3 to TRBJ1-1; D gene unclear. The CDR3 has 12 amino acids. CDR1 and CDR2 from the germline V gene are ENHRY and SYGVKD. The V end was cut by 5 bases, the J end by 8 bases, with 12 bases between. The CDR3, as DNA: TGTGCCATCAGTTTTGACAAGGGCGAAGCTTTCTTT. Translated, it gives CAISFDKGEAFF.

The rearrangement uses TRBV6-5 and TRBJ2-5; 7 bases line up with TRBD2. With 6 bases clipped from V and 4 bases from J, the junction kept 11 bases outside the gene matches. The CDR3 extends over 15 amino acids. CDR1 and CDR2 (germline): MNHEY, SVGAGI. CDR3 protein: CASRGGGRVGETQYF. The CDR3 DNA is TGTGCCAGCAGGGGAGGCGGGAGAGTAGGAGAGACCCAGTACTTC.

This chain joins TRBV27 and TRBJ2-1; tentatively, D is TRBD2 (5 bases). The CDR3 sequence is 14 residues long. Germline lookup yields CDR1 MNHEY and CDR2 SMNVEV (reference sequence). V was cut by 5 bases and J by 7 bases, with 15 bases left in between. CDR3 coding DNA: TGTGCCAGCAGTCCTCCGGACTTGAGGAATGAGCAGTTCTTC. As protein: CASSPPDLRNEQFF.

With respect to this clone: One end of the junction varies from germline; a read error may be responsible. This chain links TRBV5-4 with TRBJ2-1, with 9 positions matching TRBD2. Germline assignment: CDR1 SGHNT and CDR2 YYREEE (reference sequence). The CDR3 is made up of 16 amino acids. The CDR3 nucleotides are TGTGCCAGCATCACCTTGGCGGGAGGGCCTAGAAGGTTTGCGGTCTTC. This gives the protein CASITLAGGPRRFAVF.

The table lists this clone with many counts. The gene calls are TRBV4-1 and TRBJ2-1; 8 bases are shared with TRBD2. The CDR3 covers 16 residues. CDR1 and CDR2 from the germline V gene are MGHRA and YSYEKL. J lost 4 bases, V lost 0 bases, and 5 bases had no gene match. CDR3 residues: CASSQDGTSYYNEQFF. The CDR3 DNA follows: TGCGCCAGCAGCCAAGATGGGACTAGTTATTACAATGAGCAGTTCTTC.

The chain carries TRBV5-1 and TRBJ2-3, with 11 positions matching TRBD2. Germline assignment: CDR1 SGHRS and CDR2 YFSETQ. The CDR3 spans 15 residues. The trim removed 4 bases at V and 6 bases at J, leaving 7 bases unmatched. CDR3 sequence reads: CASSQRLAGYDTQYF. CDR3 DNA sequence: TGCGCCAGCAGCCAAAGACTAGCGGGATATGATACGCAGTATTTT.

In DNA form, the CDR3 reads TGTGCCAGCAACGACCCTGGAGGCGCCCATGAAAGCGCATATGGCTACACCTTC. It encodes CASNDPGGAHESAYGYTF. The chain is built from TRBV7-2 and TRBJ1-2; unclear D gene. V lost 7 bases, J lost 5 bases, and 29 bases lay in between. The germline CDR1 and CDR2 sequences are SGHTA and FQGNSA. This CDR3 is built from 18 residues.

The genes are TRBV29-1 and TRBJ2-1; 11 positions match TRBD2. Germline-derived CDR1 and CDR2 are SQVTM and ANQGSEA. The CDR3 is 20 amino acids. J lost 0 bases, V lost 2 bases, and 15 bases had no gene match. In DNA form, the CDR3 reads TGCAGCGTTGAATCCCCGCAGGCTAGCGGGAGGCCTAGCTCCTACAATGAGCAGTTCTTC. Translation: CSVESPQASGRPSSYNEQFF.

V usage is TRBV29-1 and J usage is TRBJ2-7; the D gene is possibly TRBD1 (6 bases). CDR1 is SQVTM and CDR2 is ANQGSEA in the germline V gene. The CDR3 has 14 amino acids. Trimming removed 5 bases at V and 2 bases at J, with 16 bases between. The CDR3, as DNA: TGCAGCGTTAGGGAGCCGGGACAAACCTACGAGCAGTACTTC. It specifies CSVREPGQTYEQYF.

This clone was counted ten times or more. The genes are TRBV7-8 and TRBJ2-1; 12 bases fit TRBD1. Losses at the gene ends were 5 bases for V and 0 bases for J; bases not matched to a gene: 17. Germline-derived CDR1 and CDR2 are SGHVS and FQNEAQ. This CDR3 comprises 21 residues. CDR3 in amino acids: CASSIQGTGGASVSSYNEQFF. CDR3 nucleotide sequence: TGTGCCAGCAGCATACAGGGGACAGGGGGCGCGTCCGTTAGCTCCTACAATGAGCAGTTCTTC.

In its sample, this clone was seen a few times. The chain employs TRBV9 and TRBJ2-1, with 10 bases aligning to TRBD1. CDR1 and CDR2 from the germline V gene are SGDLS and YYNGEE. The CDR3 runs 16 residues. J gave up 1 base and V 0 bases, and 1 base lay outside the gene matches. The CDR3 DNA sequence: TGTGCCAGCAGCGTAGGACAGGGGGCATCCTACAATGAGCAGTTCTTC. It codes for CASSVGQGASYNEQFF. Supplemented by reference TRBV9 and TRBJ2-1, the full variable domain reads DSGVTQTPKHLITATGQRVTLRCSPRSGDLSVYWYQQSLDQGLQFLIQYYNGEERAKGNILERFSAQQFPDLHSELNLSSLELGDSALYFCASSVGQGASYNEQFFGPGTRLTVL.

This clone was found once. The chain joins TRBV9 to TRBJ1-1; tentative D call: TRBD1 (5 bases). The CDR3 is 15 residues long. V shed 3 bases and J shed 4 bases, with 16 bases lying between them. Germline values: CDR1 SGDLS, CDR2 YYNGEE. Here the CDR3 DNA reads TGTGCCAGCAGCGCCTCTGTGGGGCGAAGCACTGAAGCTTTCTTT. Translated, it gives CASSASVGRSTEAFF.

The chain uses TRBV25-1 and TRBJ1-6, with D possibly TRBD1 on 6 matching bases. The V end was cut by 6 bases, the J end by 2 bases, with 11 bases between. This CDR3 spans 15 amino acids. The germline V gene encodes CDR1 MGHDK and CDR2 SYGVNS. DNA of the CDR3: TGTGCCAGCAGGGAAGGGGGGGCCTATAATTCACCCCTCCACTTT. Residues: CASREGGAYNSPLHF.

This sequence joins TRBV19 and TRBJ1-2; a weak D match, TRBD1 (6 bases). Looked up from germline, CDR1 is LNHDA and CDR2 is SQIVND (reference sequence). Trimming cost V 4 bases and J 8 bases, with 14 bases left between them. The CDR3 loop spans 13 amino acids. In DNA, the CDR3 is TGTGCCAGTAGTAGCGGGACATTATGGGGCTACACCTTC. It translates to CASSSGTLWGYTF.

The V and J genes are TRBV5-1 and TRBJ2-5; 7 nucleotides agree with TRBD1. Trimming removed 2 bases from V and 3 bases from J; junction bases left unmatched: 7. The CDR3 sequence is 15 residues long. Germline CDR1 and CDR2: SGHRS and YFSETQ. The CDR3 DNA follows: TGCGCCAGCAGCTTTCCAACAGGGGTTGAAGAGACCCAGTACTTC. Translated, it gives CASSFPTGVEETQYF.

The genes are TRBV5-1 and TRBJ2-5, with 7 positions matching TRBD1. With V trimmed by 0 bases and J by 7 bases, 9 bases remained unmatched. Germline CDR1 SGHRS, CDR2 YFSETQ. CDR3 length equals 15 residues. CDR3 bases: TGCGCCAGCAGCTTGGACGACAGGGAGCCGGGGACCCAGTACTTC. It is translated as CASSLDDREPGTQYF. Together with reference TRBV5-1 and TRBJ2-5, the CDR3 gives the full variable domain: KAGVTQTPRYLIKTRGQQVTLSCSPISGHRSVSWYQQTPGQGLQFLFEYFSETQRNKGNFPGRFSGRQFSNSRSEMNVSTLELGDSALYLCASSLDDREPGTQYFGPGTRLLVL.

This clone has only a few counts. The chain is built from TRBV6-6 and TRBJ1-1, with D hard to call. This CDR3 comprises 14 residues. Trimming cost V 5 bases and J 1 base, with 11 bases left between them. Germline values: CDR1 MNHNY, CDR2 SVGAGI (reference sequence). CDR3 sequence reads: CASSGGLSNTEAFF. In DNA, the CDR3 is TGTGCCAGCAGTGGCGGGCTTTCGAACACTGAAGCTTTCTTT.

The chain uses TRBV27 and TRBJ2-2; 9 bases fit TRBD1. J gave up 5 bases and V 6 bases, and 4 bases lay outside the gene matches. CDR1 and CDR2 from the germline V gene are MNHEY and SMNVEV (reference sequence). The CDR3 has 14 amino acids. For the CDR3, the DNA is TGTGCCAGCAGGTCGACAGGGGGAACCGGGGAGCTGTTTTTT. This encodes CASRSTGGTGELFF.

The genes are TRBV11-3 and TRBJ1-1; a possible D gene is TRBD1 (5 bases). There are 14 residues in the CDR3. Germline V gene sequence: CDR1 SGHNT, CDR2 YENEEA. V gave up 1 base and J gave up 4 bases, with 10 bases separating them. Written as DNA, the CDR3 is TGTGCCAGCAGCTTAGCAGGGTGGGGCACTGAAGCTTTCTTT. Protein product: CASSLAGWGTEAFF.

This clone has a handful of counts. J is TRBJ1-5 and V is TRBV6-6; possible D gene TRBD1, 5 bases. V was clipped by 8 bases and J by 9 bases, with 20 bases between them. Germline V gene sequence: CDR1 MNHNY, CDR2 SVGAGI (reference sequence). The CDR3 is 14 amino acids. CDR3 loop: CASGVDGGERPQHF. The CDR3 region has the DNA TGTGCCAGCGGCGTCGACGGGGGAGAGCGGCCCCAGCATTTT.

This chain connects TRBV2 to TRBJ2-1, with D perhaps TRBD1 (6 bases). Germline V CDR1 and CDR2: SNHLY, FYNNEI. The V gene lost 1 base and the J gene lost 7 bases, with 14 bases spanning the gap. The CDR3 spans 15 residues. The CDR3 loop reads CASSEDGRDTNEQFF. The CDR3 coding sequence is TGTGCCAGCAGTGAAGACGGTAGGGACACAAATGAGCAGTTCTTC.